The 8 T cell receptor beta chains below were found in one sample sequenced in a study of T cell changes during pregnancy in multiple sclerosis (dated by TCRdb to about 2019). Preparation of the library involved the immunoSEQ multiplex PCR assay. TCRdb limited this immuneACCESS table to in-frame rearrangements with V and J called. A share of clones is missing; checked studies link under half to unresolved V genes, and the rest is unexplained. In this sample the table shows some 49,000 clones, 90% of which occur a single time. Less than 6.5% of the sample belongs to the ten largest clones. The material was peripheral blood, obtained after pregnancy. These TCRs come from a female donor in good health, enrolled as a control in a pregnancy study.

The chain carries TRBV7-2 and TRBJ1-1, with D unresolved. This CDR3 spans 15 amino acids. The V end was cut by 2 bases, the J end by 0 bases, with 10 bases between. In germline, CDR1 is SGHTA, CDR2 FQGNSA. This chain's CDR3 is CASSLYPGLNTEAFF. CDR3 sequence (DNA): TGTGCCAGCAGCTTATATCCAGGTCTGAACACTGAAGCTTTCTTT.

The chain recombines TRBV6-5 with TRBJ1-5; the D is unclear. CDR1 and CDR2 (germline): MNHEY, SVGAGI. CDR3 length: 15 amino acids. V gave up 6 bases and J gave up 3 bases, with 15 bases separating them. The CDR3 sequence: CASRGLGDHNQPQHF. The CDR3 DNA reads TGTGCCAGCAGGGGGTTGGGAGACCACAATCAGCCCCAGCATTTT.

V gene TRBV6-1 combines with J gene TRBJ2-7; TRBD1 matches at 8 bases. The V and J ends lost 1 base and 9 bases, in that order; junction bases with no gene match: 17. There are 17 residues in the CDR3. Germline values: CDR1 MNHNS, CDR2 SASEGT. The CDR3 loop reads CASSEGGLGQGAAVQYF. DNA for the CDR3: TGTGCCAGCAGTGAAGGAGGATTAGGTCAGGGGGCAGCGGTGCAGTACTTC.

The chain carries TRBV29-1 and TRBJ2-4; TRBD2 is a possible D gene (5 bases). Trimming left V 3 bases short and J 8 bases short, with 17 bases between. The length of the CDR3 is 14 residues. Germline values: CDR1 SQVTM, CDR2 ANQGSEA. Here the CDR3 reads CSVERSGEPHIQYF. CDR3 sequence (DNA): TGCAGCGTTGAGAGGTCCGGGGAGCCCCACATTCAGTACTTC.

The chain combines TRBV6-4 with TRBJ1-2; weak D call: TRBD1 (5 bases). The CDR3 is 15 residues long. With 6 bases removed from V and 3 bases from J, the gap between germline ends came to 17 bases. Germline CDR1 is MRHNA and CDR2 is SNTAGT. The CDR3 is CASRKTELKDYGYTF. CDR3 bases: TGTGCCAGCAGGAAGACAGAATTAAAGGACTATGGCTACACCTTC.

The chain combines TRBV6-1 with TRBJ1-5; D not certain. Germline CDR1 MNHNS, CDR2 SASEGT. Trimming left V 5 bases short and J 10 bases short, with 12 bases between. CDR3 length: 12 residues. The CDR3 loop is CASSRSAPPQHF. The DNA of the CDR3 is TGTGCCAGCAGTCGGTCCGCTCCCCCCCAGCATTTT.

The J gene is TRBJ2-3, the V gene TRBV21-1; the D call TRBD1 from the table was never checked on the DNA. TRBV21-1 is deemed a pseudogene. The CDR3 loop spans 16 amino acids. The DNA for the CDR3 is TGTGCCAGCAGCAACCTGACAGGCCCATGCACAGATACGCAGTATTTT. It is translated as CASSNLTGPCTDTQYF.

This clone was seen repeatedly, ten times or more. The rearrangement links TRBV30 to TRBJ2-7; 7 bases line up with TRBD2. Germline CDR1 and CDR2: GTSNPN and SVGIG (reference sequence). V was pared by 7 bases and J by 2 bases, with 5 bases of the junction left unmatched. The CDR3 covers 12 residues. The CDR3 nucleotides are TGTGCCTTACTAGCGCCCCCCTACGAGCAGTACTTC. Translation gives CALLAPPYEQYF.